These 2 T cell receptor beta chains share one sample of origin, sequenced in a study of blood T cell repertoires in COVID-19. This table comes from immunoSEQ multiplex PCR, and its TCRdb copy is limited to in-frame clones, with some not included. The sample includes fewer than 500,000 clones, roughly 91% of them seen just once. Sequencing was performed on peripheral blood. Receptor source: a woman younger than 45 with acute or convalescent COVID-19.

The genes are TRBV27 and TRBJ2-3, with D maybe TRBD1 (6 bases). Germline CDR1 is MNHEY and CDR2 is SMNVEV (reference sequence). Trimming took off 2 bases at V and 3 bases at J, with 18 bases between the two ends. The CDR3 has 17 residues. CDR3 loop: CASSLLPVGARTDTQYF. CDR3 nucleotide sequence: TGTGCCAGCAGTTTACTTCCCGTGGGGGCGCGGACAGATACGCAGTATTTT.

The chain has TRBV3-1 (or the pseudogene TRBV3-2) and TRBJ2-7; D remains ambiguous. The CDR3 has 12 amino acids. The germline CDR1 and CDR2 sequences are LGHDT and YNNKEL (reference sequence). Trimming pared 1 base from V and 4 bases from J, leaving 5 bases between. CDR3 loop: CASSQVQYEQYF. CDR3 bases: TGTGCCAGCAGCCAAGTTCAGTACGAGCAGTACTTC.